What follows describes a single T cell receptor beta chain. Its antigen target is currently unknown. This entry belongs to a study of CXCR3-negative and CXCR3-positive naive CD8 T cells (dated by TCRdb to between 2018 and 2021). About the full investigation: In total, 130 million to 150 million TRB reads were obtained, or roughly 1.5 +/- 0.3 million reads per library. Diversity and physicochemical repertoire analyses were performed on around twelve donors pooled from two independent experiments. Naive subsets from five or six donors and memory cells from 3 donors were included in the TRBV-TRBJ cluster analysis. What the study reported, not specific to this receptor: Repertoire diversity was comparably high in both naive subsets but much lower in memory CD8+ T cells. Because surface CD5, which is linked to self-reactivity in mice, was comparable between the naive subsets, TCR interaction strength was also inferred from TRB CDR3 physicochemical properties. Similar TRBV-TRBJ usage was shown by naive CXCR3-negative and CXCR3-positive cells from the same donor, whereas distinct patterns were shown by memory cells. Freshly isolated PBMCs were used for most assays because CXCR3 expression went down partially after cryopreservation.

Sequencing was performed on a NextSeq 550. The Human TCR Profiling Kit (MiLaboratory) was used to make UMI-labeled 5' RACE TRB cDNA libraries. The full amount of extracted RNA was used for cDNA synthesis, and the full amount of resulting cDNA was used for PCR amplification. Libraries were prepared in parallel using an identical number of PCR cycles. Per the authors' processing: With a requirement of at least two reads per UMI, MIGEC and MiXCR extracted about 57,000 +/- 9,900 unique UMI-labeled TRB cDNA molecules per library. An average of around 40,000 +/- 10,000 functional in-frame TRB CDR3 nucleotide clonotypes without stop codons was found per library. After each sample was downsampled to 5000 UMI-labeled TRB molecules, VDJtools was used to calculate diversity metrics such as normalized Shannon-Wiener and Chao1. VDJtools was used to calculate clonotype-size-weighted physicochemical properties of the central five CDR3 residues, namely interaction energy, strength, volume and Kidera factor 4. Following TCRdb reprocessing, every CDR3 protein sequence forms one entry, and DNA is not provided. The V and J calls were not made by the authors but by TCRdb's processing. The sample's table covers about 41,000 distinct CDR3 sequences. Clones ranked in the top ten supply roughly 14% of the sample.

For each CD8+ T cell subset, flow sorting was done in triplicate, and about 300,000 cells per subset went directly into RLT lysis buffer. Using standard density gradient centrifugation, peripheral blood mononuclear cells were isolated from buffy coats. Total RNA was extracted from sorted cells with an RNeasy Mini Kit. Per the germline V gene (reference sequence), MNHNY is the CDR1 and SVGAGI is the CDR2. The CDR3 goes from the cysteine to the phenylalanine over 17 residues. No DNA was logged. The chain is made from TRBV6-6 and TRBJ2-7; the TCRdb call, TRBD2, lacks DNA for checking. The TCR was taken from a human donor in good health. Some clones in this sample may be carry-over from other donors' samples. What was sequenced was memory CD8+ T cells from blood. The sample's cell subset or site label, decoded: conventional CD8+ memory T cells (TMEM), sorted as controls. The CDR3 is CASSFILREGPSYEQYF.